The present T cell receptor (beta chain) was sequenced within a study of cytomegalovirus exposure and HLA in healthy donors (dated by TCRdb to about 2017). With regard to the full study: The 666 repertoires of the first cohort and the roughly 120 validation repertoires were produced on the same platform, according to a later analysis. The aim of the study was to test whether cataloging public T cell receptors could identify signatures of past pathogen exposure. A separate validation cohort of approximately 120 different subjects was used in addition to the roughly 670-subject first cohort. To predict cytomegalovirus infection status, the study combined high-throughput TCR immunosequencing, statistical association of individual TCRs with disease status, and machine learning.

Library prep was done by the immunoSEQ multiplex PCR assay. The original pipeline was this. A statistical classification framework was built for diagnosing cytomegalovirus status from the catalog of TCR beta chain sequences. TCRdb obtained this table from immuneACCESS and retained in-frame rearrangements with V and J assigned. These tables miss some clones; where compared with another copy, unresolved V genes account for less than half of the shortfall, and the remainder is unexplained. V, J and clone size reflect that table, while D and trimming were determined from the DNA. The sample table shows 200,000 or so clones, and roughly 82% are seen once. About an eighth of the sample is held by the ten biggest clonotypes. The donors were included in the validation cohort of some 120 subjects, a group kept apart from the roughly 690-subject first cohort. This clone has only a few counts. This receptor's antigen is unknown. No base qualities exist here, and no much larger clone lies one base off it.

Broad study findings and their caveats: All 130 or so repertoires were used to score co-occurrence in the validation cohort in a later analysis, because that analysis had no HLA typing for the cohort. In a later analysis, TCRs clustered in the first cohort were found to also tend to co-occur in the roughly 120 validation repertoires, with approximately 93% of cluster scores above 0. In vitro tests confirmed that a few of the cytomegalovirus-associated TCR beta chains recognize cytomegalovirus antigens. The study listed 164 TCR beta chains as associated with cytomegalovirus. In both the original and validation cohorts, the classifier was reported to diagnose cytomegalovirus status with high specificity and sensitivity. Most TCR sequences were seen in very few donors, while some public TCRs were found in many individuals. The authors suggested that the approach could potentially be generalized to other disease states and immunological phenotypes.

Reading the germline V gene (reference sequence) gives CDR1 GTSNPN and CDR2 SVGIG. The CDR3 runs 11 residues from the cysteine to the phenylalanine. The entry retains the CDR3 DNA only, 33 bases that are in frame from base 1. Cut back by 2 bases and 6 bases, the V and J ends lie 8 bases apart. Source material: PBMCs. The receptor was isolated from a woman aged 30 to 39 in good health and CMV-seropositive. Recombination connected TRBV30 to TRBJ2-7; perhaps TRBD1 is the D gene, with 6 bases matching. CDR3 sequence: CAWSQDSEQYF. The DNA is TGTGCCTGGAGTCAGGACAGCGAGCAGTACTTC.